The 27 T cell receptor beta chains below all came from one sample that was sequenced in a study of blood T cell repertoires in COVID-19. The table came from immunoSEQ multiplex PCR; TCRdb's copy has only in-frame clones and leaves some out. Of 95,000 to 150,000 clones in the sample, roughly 84% were seen once. Sample: PBMCs or T cells enriched from blood (not recorded which). Source of these receptors: a woman in her 30s who had recovered from COVID-19.

The chain couples TRBV15 to TRBJ1-3, with D uncertain. The CDR3 is 14 residues long. CDR1 is LNHNV, CDR2 YYDKDF, per germline (reference sequence). Trimming pared 2 bases from V and 0 bases from J, leaving 5 bases between. The CDR3 DNA is TGTGCCACCAGCAGACGAGTCTCTGGAAACACCATATATTTT. It encodes CATSRRVSGNTIYF.

J is TRBJ2-7 and V is TRBV2, with 8 bases matching TRBD2. This CDR3 is built from 15 residues. Trimming removed 4 bases from V and 2 bases from J; junction bases left unmatched: 7. CDR1 and CDR2 (germline): SNHLY, FYNNEI. For the CDR3, the DNA is TGTGCCAGCAGTGGCGGGAGGCAGGATCCCTACGAGCAGTACTTC. As protein: CASSGGRQDPYEQYF.

The chain couples TRBV7-9 to TRBJ1-6; perhaps TRBD1 as D (6 bases). Trimming left V 5 bases short and J 9 bases short, with 17 bases between. Germline V gives CDR1 SEHNR, CDR2 FQNEAQ (reference sequence). The CDR3 spans 15 residues. The CDR3 DNA is TGTGCCAGCAGCATTCGATTGGGGGGGCCTTCACCCCTCCACTTT. It yields the protein CASSIRLGGPSPLHF.

The V and J genes are TRBV4-2 and TRBJ2-1; 10 bases map to TRBD2. The CDR3 covers 16 residues. The ends lost 0 bases at V and 2 bases at J; junction bases unmatched: 1. The germline V gene has CDR1 LGHNA and CDR2 YNFKEQ. CDR3 region: CASSQDGTSAYNEQFF. DNA for the CDR3: TGTGCCAGCAGCCAAGATGGGACTAGCGCCTACAATGAGCAGTTCTTC.

The count of this clone is one. The V and J genes are TRBV12-3 or TRBV12-4 and TRBJ1-1, with TRBD1 as a possible D gene (5 bases). The CDR3 length is 12 residues. With 10 bases removed from V and 8 bases from J, the gap between germline ends came to 17 bases. The CDR3 loop is CATGSATAEAFF. The CDR3 region has the DNA TGTGCCACAGGGTCAGCTACAGCAGAAGCTTTCTTT.

This clone was seen a few times. V usage is TRBV29-1 and J usage is TRBJ2-1; D may be TRBD1 (6 bases). Per the germline V gene, CDR1 is SQVTM and CDR2 is ANQGSEA. Trimming shortened V by 0 bases and J by 5 bases, and 14 bases separated the two germline ends. The CDR3 consists of 15 residues. DNA of the CDR3: TGCAGCGTTGAAGATGGAATCAGGGGAAACAATGAGCAGTTCTTC. Its translation: CSVEDGIRGNNEQFF.

The chain carries TRBV5-5 and TRBJ1-5; tentative D call: TRBD1 (6 bases). The CDR3 is made up of 16 amino acids. Trimming removed 0 bases from V and 5 bases from J, with 15 bases in between. CDR1 is SGHKS and CDR2 is YYEKEE in the germline V gene (reference sequence). Here the CDR3 reads CASSLAIKAGDQPQHF. The CDR3 DNA reads as TGTGCCAGCAGCTTGGCCATTAAGGCAGGGGATCAGCCCCAGCATTTT.

J is TRBJ2-2 and V is TRBV7-3; TRBD2 agrees at 9 bases. Germline CDR1 reads SGHTA; CDR2 reads FQGTGA. This CDR3 has 14 amino acids. Trimming cost V 2 bases and J 6 bases; bases outside gene matches: 1. The CDR3 here is CASSLLAGSGELFF. The DNA for the CDR3 is TGTGCCAGCAGCTTACTAGCGGGATCCGGGGAGCTGTTTTTT. Full variable domain (missing parts from reference TRBV7-3 and TRBJ2-2): GAGVSQTPSNKVTEKGKYVELRCDPISGHTALYWYRQSLGQGPEFLIYFQGTGAADDSGLPNDRFFAVRPEGSVSTLKIQRTERGDSAVYLCASSLLAGSGELFFGEGSRLTVL.

This clone appeared a single time. The chain employs TRBV6-5 and TRBJ1-6; D is ambiguous. The V end lost 6 bases, the J end lost 14 bases, and 14 bases lay between the germline ends. Germline lookup yields CDR1 MNHEY and CDR2 SVGAGI. This CDR3 has 12 residues. Here the CDR3 DNA reads TGTGCCAGCAGGGCCGCAGTAACCACCCTCCACTTT. Translation: CASRAAVTTLHF.

The chain has TRBV27 and TRBJ1-2; D perhaps matches TRBD1 (6 bases). Germline V gene sequence: CDR1 MNHEY, CDR2 SMNVEV (reference sequence). CDR3 length: 14 residues. V lost 2 bases and J lost 2, with 9 bases in between. The CDR3 DNA reads TGTGCCAGCAGTTTAGCTCAGGGGAACTATGGCTACACCTTC. Protein sequence: CASSLAQGNYGYTF.

The rearrangement uses TRBV28 and TRBJ2-3; D call uncertain. The V end lost 6 bases, the J end lost 6 bases, and 7 bases lay between the germline ends. Germline CDR1 reads MDHEN; CDR2 reads SYDVKM. The CDR3 length is 11 residues. CDR3 sequence (DNA): TGTGCCAGCAGGGCCGTGGATACGCAGTATTTT. As protein: CASRAVDTQYF. Variable domain in full (rest from reference TRBV28 and TRBJ2-3): DVKVTQSSRYLVKRTGEKVFLECVQDMDHENMFWYRQDPGLGLRLIYFSYDVKMKEKGDIPEGYSVSREKKERFSLILESASTNQTSMYLCASRAVDTQYFGPGTRLTVL.

J is TRBJ1-2 and V is TRBV18; 9 bases match TRBD1. V was clipped by 4 bases and J by 2 bases; unmatched bases: 14. CDR3 length: 18 residues. Germline V CDR1 and CDR2: KGHSH, LQKENI. The CDR3 sequence: CASSLTGTGITPNYGYTF. In DNA form, the CDR3 reads TGTGCCAGCTCACTCACCGGGACAGGGATAACTCCCAACTATGGCTACACCTTC.

The chain couples TRBV5-8 to TRBJ2-2, with TRBD2 matching over 8 bases. Germline V lookup: CDR1 SGHTS, CDR2 YDEGEE. The CDR3 runs to 15 residues. V shed 3 bases and J 7 bases; nucleotides not matched to a gene: 8. The CDR3 loop is CASSSSDSGGGELFF. Here the CDR3 DNA reads TGTGCCAGCAGCTCGTCGGACAGCGGGGGCGGGGAGCTGTTTTTT.

V gene TRBV7-2 combines with J gene TRBJ2-2; 9 bases line up with TRBD1. CDR3 size: 17 residues. CDR1 is SGHTA and CDR2 is FQGNSA in the germline V gene. V was clipped by 5 bases and J by 5 bases; unmatched bases: 12. CDR3 DNA: TGTGCCAGCAGCCCTTCCGGGACAGGGCGGAGTACCGGGGAGCTGTTTTTT. It is translated as CASSPSGTGRSTGELFF. The entire variable domain, with the rest obtained from reference TRBV7-2 and TRBJ2-2, is as follows: GAGVSQSPSNKVTEKGKDVELRCDPISGHTALYWYRQSLGQGLEFLIYFQGNSAPDKSGLPSDRFSAERTGGSVSTLTIQRTQQEDSAVYLCASSPSGTGRSTGELFFGEGSRLTVL.

The chain couples TRBV30 to TRBJ1-6, with D maybe TRBD1 (6 bases). CDR3 size: 14 residues. V was clipped by 2 bases and J by 10 bases, with 15 bases between them. CDR1 GTSNPN and CDR2 SVGIG come from the germline V gene (reference sequence). The CDR3 DNA reads TGTGCCTGGAGTAATGGGGCACAGGGATCACCCCTCCACTTT. As protein: CAWSNGAQGSPLHF.

The chain carries TRBV4-2 and TRBJ2-7; 7 bases map to TRBD1. Trimming took 4 bases from V and 0 from J; bases not matched to a gene: 3. Germline V gene data show CDR1 as LGHNA and CDR2 as YNFKEQ. The CDR3 is made up of 14 amino acids. This chain's CDR3 is CASSLNRGSYEQYF. For the CDR3, the DNA is TGTGCCAGCAGCCTCAACAGGGGCTCCTACGAGCAGTACTTC.

This clone appeared a few times. The chain couples TRBV25-1 to TRBJ2-5; no reliable D call. Germline V gene lookup returns CDR1 MGHDK and CDR2 SYGVNS. Trimming shortened V by 3 bases and J by 5 bases, and 16 bases separated the two germline ends. CDR3 length equals 15 residues. The CDR3 DNA sequence: TGTGCCAGCAGTGAGGGTACTGTGGCGGTGGAGACCCAGTACTTC. It specifies CASSEGTVAVETQYF.

This clone was recorded only once. The chain couples TRBV5-1 to TRBJ2-2, with a tentative D call TRBD1 (5 bases). The V end lost 4 bases, the J end lost 7 bases, and 11 bases lay between the germline ends. Germline V gene data show CDR1 as SGHRS and CDR2 as YFSETQ. The length of the CDR3 is 13 residues. CDR3 residues: CASSAGFGGELFF. CDR3 sequence (DNA): TGCGCCAGCAGCGCAGGGTTCGGCGGGGAGCTGTTTTTT.

J is TRBJ1-2 and V is TRBV5-1; TRBD1 might be the D (6 bases). Between the trimmed V and J ends, which lost 1 base and 7 bases, there was a span of 14 bases. Germline V gives CDR1 SGHRS, CDR2 YFSETQ. The CDR3 runs to 14 residues. DNA of the CDR3: TGCGCCAGCAGCTTGCGTGGGGGCTTGGGTGGCTACACCTTC. Amino acid sequence: CASSLRGGLGGYTF.

V and J are TRBV2 and TRBJ1-3, with 8 bases fitting TRBD1. Germline V gene data show CDR1 as SNHLY and CDR2 as FYNNEI. The CDR3 runs to 13 residues. After removal of 6 bases from V and 3 bases from J, the junction contained 1 base not matched to a gene. CDR3 DNA: TGTGCCAGCAGCAGGGGGCTTGGAAACACCATATATTTT. Protein sequence: CASSRGLGNTIYF.

V usage is TRBV20-1 and J usage is TRBJ2-5, with D possibly matching TRBD1 (6 bases). The V and J ends lost 3 bases and 4 bases respectively, with 15 bases between them. Germline CDR1 is DFQATT and CDR2 is SNEGSKA (reference sequence). CDR3 length equals 14 residues. The CDR3 DNA reads as TGCAGTGCTAGTACCCTCAGGGGTTTAGAGACCCAGTACTTC. Its translation: CSASTLRGLETQYF.

The gene calls are TRBV7-3 and TRBJ2-1; 7 bases are a match to TRBD2. CDR1 and CDR2 (germline): SGHTA, FQGTGA. This CDR3 region has 15 residues. With 2 bases clipped from V and 8 bases from J, the junction kept 9 bases outside the gene matches. CDR3 coding DNA: TGTGCCAGCAGCTTAGGTAGCGGGCCTCAGTATGAGCAGTTCTTC. Its protein is CASSLGSGPQYEQFF.

The chain employs TRBV6-5 and TRBJ1-6, with 7 bases matching TRBD1. The CDR3 covers 15 residues. Losses at the gene ends were 6 bases for V and 7 bases for J; bases not matched to a gene: 9. Germline CDR1 and CDR2: MNHEY and SVGAGI. CDR3 protein: CASSQTGATNSPLHF. DNA for the CDR3: TGTGCCAGCAGCCAAACAGGGGCGACGAATTCACCCCTCCACTTT.

This chain joins TRBV5-6 and TRBJ2-2; 10 positions agree with TRBD2. Per germline, CDR1 SGHDT and CDR2 YYEEEE. J was trimmed by 4 bases and V by 0 bases; bases with no gene match: 0. This CDR3 is 15 amino acids long. The CDR3 protein is CASSLVAGGTGELFF. The DNA for the CDR3 is TGTGCCAGCAGCTTGGTAGCGGGAGGCACCGGGGAGCTGTTTTTT.

This chain uses TRBV2 with TRBJ1-6; D is undetermined. Looked up from germline, CDR1 is SNHLY and CDR2 is FYNNEI. The CDR3 is 13 residues long. V was clipped by 4 bases and J by 10 bases, with 11 bases between them. The CDR3 loop is CASSGLLGSPLHF. As DNA, the CDR3 is TGTGCCAGCAGTGGCCTACTAGGCTCACCCCTCCACTTT.

The chain recombines TRBV6-5 with TRBJ1-2, with D possibly TRBD1 on 5 matching bases. V was pared by 1 base and J by 7 bases, with 10 bases between. Germline V lookup: CDR1 MNHEY, CDR2 SVGAGI. The CDR3 spans 13 residues. The CDR3 reads CASSYYRGSGYTF. The CDR3 bases are TGTGCCAGCAGTTACTATCGGGGGTCTGGCTACACCTTC.

This clone was seen once. V and J are TRBV11-1 and TRBJ2-7, with D possibly being TRBD1 (6 bases). In germline, CDR1 is SGHAT, CDR2 FQDESV (reference sequence). The CDR3 loop spans 14 amino acids. The germline V and J ends were trimmed by 4 bases and 0 bases, with 10 bases remaining between them. The CDR3 DNA is TGTGCCAGCAGCTCAGACAGGCGCTCCTACGAGCAGTACTTC. It codes for CASSSDRRSYEQYF.